Below are 18 T cell receptor beta chains sequenced from a single sample in a study of blood T cell repertoires in COVID-19. Clones were read by immunoSEQ multiplex PCR, and TCRdb kept only the in-frame ones, dropping some. The sample contains about 48,000 clones, over 65% of which appear only once. The sample was peripheral blood. The receptors were sampled from an older woman with acute or convalescent COVID-19.

V usage is TRBV30 and J usage is TRBJ2-1; 13 bases align to TRBD2. J lost 9 bases, V lost 7 bases, and 9 bases had no gene match. CDR1 and CDR2 from the germline V gene are GTSNPN and SVGIG (reference sequence). The CDR3 is 14 residues long. This CDR3 reads CASPRTSGSGEQFF. The CDR3, as DNA: TGTGCCTCACCCAGGACTAGCGGGAGTGGTGAGCAGTTCTTC. Variable domain in full (rest from reference TRBV30 and TRBJ2-1): SQTIHQWPATLVQPVGSPLSLECTVEGTSNPNLYWYRQAAGRGLQLLFYSVGIGQISSEVPQNLSASRPQDRQFILSSKKLLLSDSGFYLCASPRTSGSGEQFFGPGTRLTVL.

This rearrangement joins TRBV12-3 or TRBV12-4 to TRBJ2-3, with 7 bases lining up with TRBD1. With V trimmed by 8 bases and J by 2 bases, 4 bases remained unmatched. The CDR3 extends over 13 amino acids. The DNA for the CDR3 is TGTGCCAGCGGGGACAGCTACACAGATACGCAGTATTTT. Translated, it gives CASGDSYTDTQYF.

The rearrangement joins TRBV2 to TRBJ1-2; 7 bases align to TRBD1. This CDR3 comprises 14 residues. Per germline, CDR1 SNHLY and CDR2 FYNNEI. Trimming at V came to 5 bases and at J to 3 bases, leaving 6 bases not matched to a gene. The CDR3 reads CASSTITGDYGYTF. DNA of the CDR3: TGTGCCAGCAGTACAATTACAGGGGACTATGGCTACACCTTC.

This chain links TRBV7-6 with TRBJ2-2; 7 bases agree with TRBD2. Germline loops: CDR1 SGHVS, CDR2 FNYEAQ. V lost 6 bases to trimming and J lost 5 bases; unmatched junction nucleotides: 6. There are 14 residues in the CDR3. CDR3 nucleotide sequence: TGTGCCAGCAGTAAAGCGGGGTGGACCGGGGAGCTGTTTTTT. It translates to CASSKAGWTGELFF.

This clone was detected only once. The V and J genes are TRBV19 and TRBJ1-5, with 7 bases identical to TRBD1. Germline CDR1 LNHDA, CDR2 SQIVND (reference sequence). J was trimmed by 6 bases and V by 3 bases; bases with no gene match: 5. There are 14 residues in the CDR3. The DNA for the CDR3 is TGTGCCAGTAGTATCCAGGGGGAAAGTCAGCCCCAGCATTTT. It codes for CASSIQGESQPQHF.

This clone rates as medium-sized. The V call is TRBV7-2, the J call TRBJ2-3; 9 bases align to TRBD2. V shed 1 base and J 5 bases; nucleotides not matched to a gene: 7. The CDR3 covers 16 residues. The germline gives CDR1 SGHTA, CDR2 FQGNSA. The CDR3 here is CASSLGISGSGDTQYF. The CDR3 bases are TGTGCCAGCAGCTTAGGGATTAGCGGGAGTGGAGATACGCAGTATTTT.

The J gene is TRBJ1-4, the V gene TRBV5-1; D call uncertain. The V gene's germline CDR1 is SGHRS and CDR2 YFSETQ. Trimming took 2 bases from V and 0 from J, leaving 8 bases between them. This CDR3 is 15 amino acids long. In DNA, the CDR3 is TGCGCCAGCAGCTTCACAGCAGCAACTAATGAAAAACTGTTTTTT. Protein sequence: CASSFTAATNEKLFF.

V is TRBV7-9 and J is TRBJ2-2; TRBD2 matches at 7 bases. J lost 0 bases, V lost 8 bases, and 6 bases had no gene match. The CDR3 length is 15 residues. CDR1 and CDR2 from the germline V gene are SEHNR and FQNEAQ (reference sequence). CDR3 sequence (DNA): TGTGCCAGCGGAGCCCGGGGGGCGAACACCGGGGAGCTGTTTTTT. Translating it yields CASGARGANTGELFF.

The chain joins TRBV5-4 to TRBJ1-2; 12 bases line up with TRBD1. Germline V CDR1 and CDR2: SGHNT, YYREEE (reference sequence). The V segment lost 4 bases and the J segment 2 bases; nucleotides outside the gene matches: 3. The CDR3 runs 15 residues. This chain's CDR3 is CASSGDRGRNYGYTF. DNA of the CDR3: TGTGCCAGCAGCGGGGACAGGGGGCGAAACTATGGCTACACCTTC.

The chain combines TRBV29-1 with TRBJ1-5, with D possibly being TRBD1 (6 bases). The CDR3 is 14 amino acids. The V gene lost 6 bases and the J gene lost 4 bases, with 16 bases spanning the gap. Germline CDR1 is SQVTM and CDR2 is ANQGSEA. The CDR3 DNA follows: TGCAGCGTGGACGGGGGGGCCCCTAATCAGCCCCAGCATTTT. Its protein product is CSVDGGAPNQPQHF. The whole variable domain, filled in from reference TRBV29-1 and TRBJ1-5, reads SAVISQKPSRDICQRGTSLTIQCQVDSQVTMMFWYRQQPGQSLTLIATANQGSEATYESGFVIDKFPISRPNLTFSTLTVSNMSPEDSSIYLCSVDGGAPNQPQHFGDGTRLSIL.

The gene calls are TRBV14 and TRBJ2-7, with D possibly matching TRBD2 (6 bases). The CDR3 contains 20 residues. Germline V gene data show CDR1 as SGHDN and CDR2 as FVKESK. V lost 3 bases to trimming and J lost 1 base, with 28 bases between them. The CDR3: CASSQKSASTGGAGSYEQYF. DNA for the CDR3: TGTGCCAGCAGCCAGAAGTCGGCCTCCACAGGCGGGGCGGGTTCCTACGAGCAGTACTTC.

V usage is TRBV6-5 and J usage is TRBJ2-7; unclear D gene. The CDR3 runs to 13 residues. The germline gives CDR1 MNHEY, CDR2 SVGAGI. V was shortened by 2 bases and J by 0 bases, with 5 bases between the two germline ends. DNA for the CDR3: TGTGCCAGCAGTTACCAAAACTCCTACGAGCAGTACTTC. It codes for CASSYQNSYEQYF.

The chain carries TRBV19 and TRBJ1-1; 9 bases are a match to TRBD1. The CDR3 spans 13 residues. Trimming took 3 bases from V and 7 from J; bases not matched to a gene: 3. CDR1 LNHDA and CDR2 SQIVND come from the germline V gene (reference sequence). The CDR3 nucleotides read TGTGCCAGTAGTATGAACAGGGGGCATGAAGCTTTCTTT. Translating it yields CASSMNRGHEAFF. The full variable domain, completed using reference TRBV19 and TRBJ1-1, is DGGITQSPKYLFRKEGQNVTLSCEQNLNHDAMYWYRQDPGQGLRLIYYSQIVNDFQKGDIAEGYSVSREKKESFPLTVTSAQKNPTAFYLCASSMNRGHEAFFGQGTRLTVV.

The chain recombines TRBV5-4 with TRBJ2-5; TRBD2 matches 8 bases. Germline V gene sequence: CDR1 SGHNT, CDR2 YYREEE (reference sequence). This CDR3 has 15 amino acids. Trimming cost V 2 bases and J 5 bases; bases outside gene matches: 8. The CDR3 sequence: CASSFGAGDRETQYF. The DNA of the CDR3 is TGTGCCAGCAGCTTTGGAGCGGGAGACCGGGAGACCCAGTACTTC.

The V call is TRBV27, the J call TRBJ1-1; D possibly corresponds to TRBD1 (6 bases). The CDR3 has 15 amino acids. The ends were cut back, 7 bases at V and 6 bases at J, with 21 bases in the middle. From germline, CDR1 is MNHEY and CDR2 SMNVEV (reference sequence). The CDR3 nucleotides are TGTGCCAGCATCGAGGCTGAAGGGGGAAAAGCTGAAGCTTTCTTT. It translates to CASIEAEGGKAEAFF.

The CDR3 sequence is CASSLSRNTEAFF. The CDR3 DNA is TGTGCCAGCAGTTTATCGAGGAACACTGAAGCTTTCTTT. This chain connects TRBV27 to TRBJ1-1; D gene ambiguous. V shed 0 bases and J shed 1 base, with 3 bases lying between them. The CDR3 loop spans 13 amino acids. CDR1 is MNHEY, CDR2 SMNVEV, per germline (reference sequence).

This clone was observed a few times. The chain joins TRBV4-1 to TRBJ1-2; 8 nucleotides align to TRBD1. Per the germline V gene, CDR1 is MGHRA and CDR2 is YSYEKL. The CDR3 extends over 15 amino acids. Trimming removed 2 bases from V and 8 bases from J; junction bases left unmatched: 10. Here the CDR3 reads CASSQPDREQGGYTF. In nucleotides, the CDR3 is TGCGCCAGCAGCCAACCGGACAGGGAGCAAGGCGGCTACACCTTC.

A single count supports this clone. The chain recombines TRBV25-1 with TRBJ2-1; 12 nucleotides align to TRBD2. Germline V gene lookup returns CDR1 MGHDK and CDR2 SYGVNS. This CDR3 contains 13 residues. For the CDR3, the DNA is TGTGCGGGGGGGACTAGCGGGCTCAATGAGCAGTTCTTC. Protein sequence: CAGGTSGLNEQFF.